The clone carrying this TCR beta chain was counted between two and nine times. Antigen: not known. The data are from a study of blood T cells in healthy people across ages. General study findings and limits: Higher diversity, along with more naive CD4+ cells, distinguished long-lived donors from aged donors.

CDR1 DFQATT and CDR2 SNEGSKA come from the germline V gene (reference sequence). The CDR3 is 13 amino acids. With 6 bases clipped from V and 11 bases from J, the junction kept 11 bases outside the gene matches. Together with a sample-barcoded 5' primer, a J-beta primer mix was included in a second PCR lasting about 7 to 12 cycles. Using its own MiXCR run on the 5' RACE reads, TCRdb lists one record per CDR3 protein. The sample consists of about 500,000 distinct CDR3 sequences, around 24% of them appearing once. The sample also formed part of further work on T cells of mothers and their children. That source adds: Samples were provided by three healthy Caucasian mothers and their six children. Per 15 ul, 1.5 ug of RNA was used, with all extracted RNA going into cDNA synthesis. Slightly higher, non-significant overlap characterized related mother-child pairs relative to unrelated pairs.

The sequence came from a boy younger than 18 in good health. Sequenced input: blood. The rearrangement uses TRBV20-1 and TRBJ1-4; 8 bases agree with TRBD1. This CDR3 reads CSAVGQGPRKLFF. DNA for the CDR3: TGCAGTGCGGTCGGACAGGGTCCTAGGAAACTGTTTTTT.